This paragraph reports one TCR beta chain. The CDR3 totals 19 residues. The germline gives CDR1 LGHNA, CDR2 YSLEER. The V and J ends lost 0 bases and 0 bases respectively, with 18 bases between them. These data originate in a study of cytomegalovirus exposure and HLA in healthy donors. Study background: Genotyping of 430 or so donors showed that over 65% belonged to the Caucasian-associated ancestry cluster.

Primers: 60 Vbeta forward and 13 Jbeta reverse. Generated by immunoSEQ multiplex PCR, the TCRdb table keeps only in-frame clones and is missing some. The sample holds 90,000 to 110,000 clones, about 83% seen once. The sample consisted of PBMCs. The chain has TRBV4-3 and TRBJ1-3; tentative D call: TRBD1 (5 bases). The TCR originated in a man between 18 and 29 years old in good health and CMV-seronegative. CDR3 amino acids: CASSQDPEAGGYSGNTIYF. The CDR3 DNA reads TGCGCCAGCAGCCAAGACCCTGAGGCGGGGGGATACTCTGGAAACACCATATATTTT.